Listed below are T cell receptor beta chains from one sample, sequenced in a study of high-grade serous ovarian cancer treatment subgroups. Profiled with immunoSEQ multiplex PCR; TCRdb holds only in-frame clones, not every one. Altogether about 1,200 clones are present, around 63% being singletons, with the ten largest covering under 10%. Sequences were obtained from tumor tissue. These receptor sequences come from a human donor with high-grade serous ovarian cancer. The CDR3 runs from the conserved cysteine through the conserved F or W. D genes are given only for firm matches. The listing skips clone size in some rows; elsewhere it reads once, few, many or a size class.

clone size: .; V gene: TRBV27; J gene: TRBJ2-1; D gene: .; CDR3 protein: CASSLALASNEQFF; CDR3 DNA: TGTGCCAGCAGTTTAGCGCTAGCCTCCAATGAGCAGTTCTTC
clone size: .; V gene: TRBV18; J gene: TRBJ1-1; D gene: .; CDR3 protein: CASSPLPDGKGTEAFF; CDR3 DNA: TGTGCCAGCTCCCCCCTCCCAGACGGTAAGGGCACTGAAGCTTTCTTT
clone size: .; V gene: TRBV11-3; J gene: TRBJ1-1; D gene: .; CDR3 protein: CASSLNPQDTEAFF; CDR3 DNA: TGTGCCAGCAGCTTAAATCCCCAGGACACTGAAGCTTTCTTT
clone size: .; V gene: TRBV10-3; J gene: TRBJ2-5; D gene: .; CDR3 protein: CAISGTPGDQYF; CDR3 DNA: TGTGCCATCAGCGGGACACCCGGGGACCAGTACTTC
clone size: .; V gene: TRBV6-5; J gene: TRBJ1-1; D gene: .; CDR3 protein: CASSYSAGSNTEAFF; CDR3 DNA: TGTGCCAGCAGTTACTCGGCAGGGTCGAACACTGAAGCTTTCTTT
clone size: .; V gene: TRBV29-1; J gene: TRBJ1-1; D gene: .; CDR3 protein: CSVRVQTEAFF; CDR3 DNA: TGCAGCGTTCGGGTACAAACTGAAGCTTTCTTT
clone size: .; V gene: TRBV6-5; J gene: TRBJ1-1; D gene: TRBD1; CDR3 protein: CASSYEGQGDPEAFF; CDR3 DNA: TGTGCCAGCAGTTACGAGGGACAGGGAGATCCTGAAGCTTTCTTT
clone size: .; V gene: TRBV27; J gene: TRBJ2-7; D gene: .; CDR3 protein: CASSRGTFYEQYF; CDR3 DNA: TGTGCCAGCAGCCGGGGGACATTTTACGAGCAGTACTTC
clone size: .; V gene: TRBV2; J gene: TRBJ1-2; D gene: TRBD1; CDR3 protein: CASSDQGAVYGYTF; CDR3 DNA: TGTGCCAGCAGTGATCAGGGGGCCGTCTATGGCTACACCTTC
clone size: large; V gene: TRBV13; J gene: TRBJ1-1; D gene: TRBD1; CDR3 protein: CASSNDGTANTEAFF; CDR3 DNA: TGTGCCAGCAGTAACGACGGGACAGCGAACACTGAAGCTTTCTTT
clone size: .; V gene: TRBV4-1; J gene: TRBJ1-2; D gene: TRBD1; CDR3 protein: CASSPRQGTNYGYTF; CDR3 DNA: TGCGCCAGCAGCCCCAGACAGGGGACTAACTATGGCTACACCTTC
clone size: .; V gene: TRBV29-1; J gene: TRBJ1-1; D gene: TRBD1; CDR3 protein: CSGARDREPMNTEAFF; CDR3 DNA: TGCAGCGGCGCCCGGGACAGGGAACCCATGAACACTGAAGCTTTCTTT
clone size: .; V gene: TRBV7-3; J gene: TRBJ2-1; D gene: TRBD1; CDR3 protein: CASSPQTGVPYNEQFF; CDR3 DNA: TGTGCCAGCAGCCCTCAGACAGGGGTTCCCTACAATGAGCAGTTCTTC
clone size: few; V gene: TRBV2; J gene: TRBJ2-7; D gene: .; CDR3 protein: CASSGTSGEQYF; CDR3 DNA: TGTGCCAGCAGTGGTACCTCAGGCGAGCAGTACTTC
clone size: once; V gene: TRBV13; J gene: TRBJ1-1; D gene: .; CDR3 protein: CASSPGAGAEAFF; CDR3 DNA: TGTGCCAGCAGCCCAGGGGCTGGGGCTGAAGCTTTCTTT
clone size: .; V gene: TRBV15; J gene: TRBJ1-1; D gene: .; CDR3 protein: CATSRDQVGSLVPFSEAFF; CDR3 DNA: TGTGCCACCAGCAGAGATCAAGTTGGGAGCCTAGTTCCTTTCTCTGAAGCTTTCTTT
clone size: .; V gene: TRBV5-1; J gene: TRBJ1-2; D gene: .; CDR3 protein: CASSLVRAPYGYTF; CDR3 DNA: TGCGCCAGCAGCTTGGTGAGGGCCCCTTATGGCTACACCTTC
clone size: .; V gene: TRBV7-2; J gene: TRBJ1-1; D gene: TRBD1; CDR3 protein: CASSQDRVGLNTEAFF; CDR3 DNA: TGTGCCAGCAGCCAAGACAGGGTCGGGTTGAACACTGAAGCTTTCTTT
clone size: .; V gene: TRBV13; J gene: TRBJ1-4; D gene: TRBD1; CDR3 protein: CASRNRGLEKLFF; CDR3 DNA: TGTGCCAGCAGAAACAGGGGGCTTGAAAAACTGTTTTTT
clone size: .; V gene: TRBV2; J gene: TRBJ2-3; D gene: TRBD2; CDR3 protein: CASSFGSGAGVLSGADTQYF; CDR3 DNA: TGTGCCAGCAGTTTCGGCTCGGGAGCGGGAGTCCTCTCGGGGGCAGATACGCAGTATTTT
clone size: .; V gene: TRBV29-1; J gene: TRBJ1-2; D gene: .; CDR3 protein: CSVFRERDEGYTF; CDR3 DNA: TGCAGCGTTTTCCGGGAGAGAGACGAGGGCTACACCTTC
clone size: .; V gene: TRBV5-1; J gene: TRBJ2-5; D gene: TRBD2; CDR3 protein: CASSTPPGGQETQYF; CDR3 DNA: TGCGCCAGCAGCACCCCGCCGGGAGGACAAGAGACCCAGTACTTC
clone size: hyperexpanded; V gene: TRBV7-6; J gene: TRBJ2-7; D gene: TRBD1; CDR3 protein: CASSSGDRYYEQYF; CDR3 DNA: TGTGCCAGCAGCTCCGGGGACAGATACTACGAGCAGTACTTC
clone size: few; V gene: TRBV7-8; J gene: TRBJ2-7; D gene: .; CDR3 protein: CASSLENEQYF; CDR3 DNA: TGTGCCAGCAGCTTGGAGAACGAGCAGTACTTC
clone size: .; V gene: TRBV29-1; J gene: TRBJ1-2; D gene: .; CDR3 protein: CSVVMTEAVGYTF; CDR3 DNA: TGCAGCGTTGTGATGACCGAGGCAGTTGGCTACACCTTC
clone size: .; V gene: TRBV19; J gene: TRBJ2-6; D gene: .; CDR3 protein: CASSLTFGANVLTF; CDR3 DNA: TGTGCCAGTAGCCTCACCTTTGGGGCCAACGTCCTGACTTTC
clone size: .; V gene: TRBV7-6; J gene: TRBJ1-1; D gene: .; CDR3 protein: CASSLAGGGSVNTEAFF; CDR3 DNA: TGTGCCAGCAGCTTAGCGGGGGGTGGAAGCGTGAACACTGAAGCTTTCTTT
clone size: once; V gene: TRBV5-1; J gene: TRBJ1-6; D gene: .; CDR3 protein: CASSLSPTVNNSPLHF; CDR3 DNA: TGCGCCAGCAGCTTATCTCCAACTGTAAATAATTCACCCCTCCACTTT
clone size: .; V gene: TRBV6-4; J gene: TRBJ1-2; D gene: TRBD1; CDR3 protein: CASSDSKGTGSGYTF; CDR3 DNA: TGTGCCAGCAGTGACTCGAAAGGGACAGGGTCTGGCTACACCTTC
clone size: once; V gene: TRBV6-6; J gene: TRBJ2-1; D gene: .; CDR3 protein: CASSFPGESNEQFF; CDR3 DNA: TGTGCCAGCAGTTTTCCGGGGGAGAGCAATGAGCAGTTCTTC
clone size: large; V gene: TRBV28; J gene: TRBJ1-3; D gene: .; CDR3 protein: CASRRGGKTGNTIYF; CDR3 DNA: TGTGCCAGCAGGCGTGGGGGAAAGACTGGAAACACCATATATTTT
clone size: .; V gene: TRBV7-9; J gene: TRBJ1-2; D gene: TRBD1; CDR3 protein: CASSHRTGQGAYQGYTF; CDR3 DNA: TGTGCCAGCAGCCATCGAACGGGGCAGGGGGCCTATCAAGGCTACACCTTC
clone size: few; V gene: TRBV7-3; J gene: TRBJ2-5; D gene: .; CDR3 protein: CASSLSPQETQYF; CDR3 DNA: TGTGCCAGCAGCTTAAGCCCTCAAGAGACCCAGTACTTC
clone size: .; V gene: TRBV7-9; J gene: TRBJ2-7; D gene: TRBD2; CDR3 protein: CASTNGTSGGPWFREQYF; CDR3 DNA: TGTGCCAGCACCAATGGGACTAGCGGGGGGCCGTGGTTTCGAGAGCAGTACTTC
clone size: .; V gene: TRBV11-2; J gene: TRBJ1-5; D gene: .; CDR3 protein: CASSLGLNQPQHF; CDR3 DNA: TGTGCCAGCAGCTTAGGTCTCAATCAGCCCCAGCATTTT
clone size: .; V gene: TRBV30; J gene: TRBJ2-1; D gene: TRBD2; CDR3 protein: CAWSVLAGDYNEQFF; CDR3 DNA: TGTGCCTGGAGTGTACTAGCGGGAGACTACAATGAGCAGTTCTTC
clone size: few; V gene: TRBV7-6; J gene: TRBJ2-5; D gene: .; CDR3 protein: CASWGGEQETQYF; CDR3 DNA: TGTGCTTCCTGGGGGGGCGAACAAGAGACCCAGTACTTC
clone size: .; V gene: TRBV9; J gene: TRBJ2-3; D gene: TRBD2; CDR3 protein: CASSATIAGGSDTQYF; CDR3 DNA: TGTGCCAGCAGCGCCACCATAGCGGGAGGTTCAGATACGCAGTATTTT
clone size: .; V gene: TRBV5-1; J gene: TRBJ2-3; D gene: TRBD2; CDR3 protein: CASSFGSGLRTDTQYF; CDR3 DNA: TGCGCCAGCAGCTTTGGGTCGGGACTACGCACAGATACGCAGTATTTT
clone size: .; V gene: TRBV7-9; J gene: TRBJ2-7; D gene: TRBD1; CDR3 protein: CASSLRGRENYEQYF; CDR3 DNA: TGTGCCAGCAGCTTAAGGGGGCGAGAAAACTACGAGCAGTACTTC
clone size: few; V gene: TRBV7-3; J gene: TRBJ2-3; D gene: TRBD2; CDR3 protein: CASSFGLAGSADTQYF; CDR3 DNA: TGTGCCAGCAGCTTCGGACTAGCGGGCTCCGCAGATACGCAGTATTTT
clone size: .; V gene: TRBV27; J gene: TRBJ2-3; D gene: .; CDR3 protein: CASSLSPWTDTQYF; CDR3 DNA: TGTGCCAGCAGTTTATCCCCTTGGACAGATACGCAGTATTTT
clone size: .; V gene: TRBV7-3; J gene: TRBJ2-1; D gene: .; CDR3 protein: CASSLKSGGNFNEQFF; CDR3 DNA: TGTGCCAGCAGCTTAAAATCGGGGGGCAATTTCAATGAGCAGTTCTTC
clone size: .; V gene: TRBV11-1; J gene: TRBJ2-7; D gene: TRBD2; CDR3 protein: CASSFASGGYPYEQYF; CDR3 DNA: TGTGCCAGCAGCTTCGCTAGCGGGGGGTACCCCTACGAGCAGTACTTC
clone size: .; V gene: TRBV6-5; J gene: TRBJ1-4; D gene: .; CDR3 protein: CASSYYFEGGHEKLFF; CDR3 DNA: TGTGCCAGCAGTTATTATTTCGAGGGGGGACATGAAAAACTGTTTTTT
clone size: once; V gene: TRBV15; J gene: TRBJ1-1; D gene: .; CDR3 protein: CATSRTLMNTEAFF; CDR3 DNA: TGTGCCACCAGCAGAACACTTATGAACACTGAAGCTTTCTTT
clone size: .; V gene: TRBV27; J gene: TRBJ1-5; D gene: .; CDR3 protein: CASSLLGNQPQHF; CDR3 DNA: TGTGCCAGCAGTTTATTGGGCAATCAGCCCCAGCATTTT
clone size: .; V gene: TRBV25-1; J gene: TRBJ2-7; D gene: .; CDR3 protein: CASSITGRPYEQYF; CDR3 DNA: TGTGCCAGCAGTATAACGGGGCGTCCCTACGAGCAGTACTTC
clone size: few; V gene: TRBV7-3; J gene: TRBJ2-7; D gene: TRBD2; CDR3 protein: CASSISGSYEQYF; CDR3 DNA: TGTGCCAGCAGCATTAGCGGGAGTTACGAGCAGTACTTC
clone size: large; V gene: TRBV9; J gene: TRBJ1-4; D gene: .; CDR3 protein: CASSGGTDEKLFF; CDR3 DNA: TGTGCCAGCAGCGGGGGGACGGATGAAAAACTGTTTTTT
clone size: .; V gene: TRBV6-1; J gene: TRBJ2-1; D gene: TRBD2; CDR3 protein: CASSEEGLAGFNEQFF; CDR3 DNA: TGTGCCAGCAGTGAAGAGGGACTAGCGGGATTCAATGAGCAGTTCTTC
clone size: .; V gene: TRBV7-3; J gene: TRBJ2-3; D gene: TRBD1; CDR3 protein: CASSTESGTGSFTDTQYF; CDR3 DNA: TGTGCCAGCAGCACCGAATCCGGGACAGGCAGTTTCACAGATACGCAGTATTTT
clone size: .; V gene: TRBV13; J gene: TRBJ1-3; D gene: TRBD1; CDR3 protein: CASSPLEGAGNTIYF; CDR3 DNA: TGTGCCAGCAGCCCACTGGAGGGGGCAGGAAACACCATATATTTT
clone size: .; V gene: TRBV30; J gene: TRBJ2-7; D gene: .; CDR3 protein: CAWSPGEREQYF; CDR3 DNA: TGTGCCTGGAGCCCAGGGGAACGCGAGCAGTACTTC
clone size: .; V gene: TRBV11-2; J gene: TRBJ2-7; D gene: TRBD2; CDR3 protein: CASSLSGGGSYEQYF; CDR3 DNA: TGTGCCAGCAGCTTAAGCGGGGGTGGGTCCTACGAGCAGTACTTC
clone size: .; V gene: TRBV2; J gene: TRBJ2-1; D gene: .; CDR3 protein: CASNVRGPYNEQFF; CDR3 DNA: TGTGCCAGCAACGTCAGGGGCCCTTACAATGAGCAGTTCTTC
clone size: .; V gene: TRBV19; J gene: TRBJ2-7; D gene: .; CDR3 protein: CASSRGEYEQYF; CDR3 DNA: TGTGCCAGTAGTAGGGGGGAATACGAGCAGTACTTC
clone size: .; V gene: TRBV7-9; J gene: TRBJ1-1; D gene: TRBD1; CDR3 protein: CASRDWGAGGEAEAFF; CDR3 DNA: TGTGCCAGCAGAGACTGGGGTGCAGGGGGCGAGGCTGAAGCTTTCTTT
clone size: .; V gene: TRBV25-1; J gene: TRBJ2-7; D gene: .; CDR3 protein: CAAGEPYEQYF; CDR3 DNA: TGTGCCGCAGGGGAGCCCTACGAGCAGTACTTC